This is a list of T cell receptor beta chains from one sample in a study of T cells in Graves' hyperthyroidism and ophthalmopathy. TCRdb re-called the multiplex PCR reads with MiXCR, one entry per CDR3 protein. Among around 620,000 distinct CDR3 sequences listed, around 42% were seen once. Input material: peripheral blood or thyroid tissue (not recorded which). The receptor set was obtained from an adult woman with Graves' disease, either hyperthyroidism or ophthalmopathy (not recorded which). The CDR3 runs from the conserved cysteine through the conserved F or W. A clone size is listed for some rows: how often the clone was seen (once, few, many), or a class if it is expanded.

clone size: many
J gene: TRBJ2-7
V gene: TRBV20-1
CDR3 protein: CSACPRWDTPYEQYF

clone size: few
J gene: TRBJ2-7
V gene: TRBV28
CDR3 protein: CASRSGTSYEQYF

clone size: -
J gene: TRBJ2-3
V gene: TRBV5-1
CDR3 protein: CASSWDRGGSDTQYF

clone size: -
J gene: TRBJ2-5
V gene: TRBV9
CDR3 protein: CASSVGPGHLQETQYF

clone size: -
J gene: -
V gene: TRBV10-3
CDR3 protein: CAISEGQGSYNEQFF

clone size: -
J gene: TRBJ2-7
V gene: TRBV12-3/TRBV12-4
CDR3 protein: CASSSPRDEQYF

clone size: -
J gene: TRBJ2-7
V gene: TRBV15
CDR3 protein: CAHLAGGNREQYF

clone size: -
J gene: TRBJ1-2
V gene: TRBV29-1
CDR3 protein: CSVVEAGGYTF

clone size: -
J gene: TRBJ1-5
V gene: TRBV25-1
CDR3 protein: CASKRSNQPQHF

clone size: -
J gene: TRBJ2-7
V gene: TRBV20-1
CDR3 protein: CSARPGGLADQSQYF

clone size: few
J gene: TRBJ1-1
V gene: TRBV15
CDR3 protein: CATSRDLGAGFF

clone size: many
J gene: TRBJ2-5
V gene: TRBV29-1
CDR3 protein: CSVENRGSSETQYF

clone size: few
J gene: TRBJ2-3
V gene: TRBV10-3
CDR3 protein: CAIGASGVEGDTQYF

clone size: -
J gene: TRBJ1-2
V gene: TRBV7-2
CDR3 protein: CASSLERLGGGYTF

clone size: -
J gene: TRBJ2-7
V gene: TRBV7-9
CDR3 protein: CASSPPTGGDEQYF

clone size: -
J gene: TRBJ1-2
V gene: TRBV13
CDR3 protein: CASAGTARRYTF

clone size: -
J gene: TRBJ2-1
V gene: TRBV30
CDR3 protein: CAGGGVGKFF

clone size: -
J gene: TRBJ1-1
V gene: TRBV15
CDR3 protein: CATSRDRGRAFF

clone size: once
J gene: TRBJ1-2
V gene: TRBV7-3
CDR3 protein: CASSTGTGGIYGYTF

clone size: many
J gene: TRBJ2-7
V gene: TRBV7-9
CDR3 protein: CASSRTGEQYF

clone size: -
J gene: TRBJ1-4
V gene: TRBV6-4
CDR3 protein: CASTGYGEKLFF

clone size: -
J gene: TRBJ2-3
V gene: TRBV7-8
CDR3 protein: CASSTSGGYTDTQYF

clone size: -
J gene: TRBJ1-4
V gene: TRBV11-3
CDR3 protein: CASSSRGSNEKLFF

clone size: -
J gene: TRBJ1-6
V gene: TRBV20-1
CDR3 protein: CSARGETTSSYNSPLHF

clone size: -
J gene: TRBJ1-2
V gene: TRBV2
CDR3 protein: CASTPQPTNYGYTF

clone size: -
J gene: TRBJ1-1
V gene: TRBV10-3
CDR3 protein: CAIKAANTEAFF

clone size: -
J gene: TRBJ2-5
V gene: TRBV6-1
CDR3 protein: CASNSGTGAFGTQYF